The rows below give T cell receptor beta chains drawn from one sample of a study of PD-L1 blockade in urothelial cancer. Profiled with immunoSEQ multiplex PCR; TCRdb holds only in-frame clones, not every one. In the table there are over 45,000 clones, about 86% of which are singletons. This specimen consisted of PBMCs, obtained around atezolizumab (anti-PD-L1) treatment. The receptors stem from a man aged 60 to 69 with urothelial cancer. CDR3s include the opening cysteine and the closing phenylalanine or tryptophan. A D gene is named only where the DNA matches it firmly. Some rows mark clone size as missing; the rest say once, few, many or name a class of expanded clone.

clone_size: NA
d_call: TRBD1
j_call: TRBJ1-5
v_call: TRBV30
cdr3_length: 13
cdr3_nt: TGTGCCTGGACGGGACAGGTCAACCAGCCCCAGCATTTT
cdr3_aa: CAWTGQVNQPQHF

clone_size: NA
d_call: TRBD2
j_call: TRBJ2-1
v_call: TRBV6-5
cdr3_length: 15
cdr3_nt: TGTGCCAGCAGGCCGGGACTACCCATTTACAATGAGCAGTTCTTC
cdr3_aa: CASRPGLPIYNEQFF

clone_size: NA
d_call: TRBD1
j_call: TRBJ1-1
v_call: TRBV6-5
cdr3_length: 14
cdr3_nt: TGTGCCAGCAGTAACCGACAGGGTAAGACTGAAGCTTTCTTT
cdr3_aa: CASSNRQGKTEAFF

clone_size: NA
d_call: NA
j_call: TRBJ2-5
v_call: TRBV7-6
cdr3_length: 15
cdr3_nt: TGTGCCAGCAGCTTAGATCCAGGCCCAGCGGGGACCCAGTACTTC
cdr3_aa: CASSLDPGPAGTQYF

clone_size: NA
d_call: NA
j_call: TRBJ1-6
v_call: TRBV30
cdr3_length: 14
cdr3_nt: TGTGCCTGGAGCGTAGGGGTGCGGAATTCACCCCTCCACTTT
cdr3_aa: CAWSVGVRNSPLHF

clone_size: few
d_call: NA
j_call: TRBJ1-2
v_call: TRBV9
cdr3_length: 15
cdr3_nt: TGTGCCAGCAGAGGTCCCGGAGGCTCCAACTATGGCTACACCTTC
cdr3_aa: CASRGPGGSNYGYTF

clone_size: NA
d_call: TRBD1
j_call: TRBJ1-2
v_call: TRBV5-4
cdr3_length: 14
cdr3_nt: TGTGCCAGCAGCTTCCGGGACAGCATTTATGGCTACACCTTC
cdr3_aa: CASSFRDSIYGYTF

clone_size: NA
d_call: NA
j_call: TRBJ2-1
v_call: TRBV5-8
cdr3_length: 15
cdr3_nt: TGTGCCAGCAGCTTAGGCGGAAACAACTACAATGAGCAGTTCTTC
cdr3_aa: CASSLGGNNYNEQFF

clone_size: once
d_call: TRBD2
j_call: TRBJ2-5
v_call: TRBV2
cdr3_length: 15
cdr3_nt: TGTGCCAGCAGTGAACAACTAGCGGGTAGTGAGACCCAGTACTTC
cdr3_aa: CASSEQLAGSETQYF

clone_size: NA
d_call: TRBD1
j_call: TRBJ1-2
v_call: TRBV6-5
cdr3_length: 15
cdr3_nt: TGTGCCAGCAGCAGGCCCGACAGGGGAAACTATGGCTACACCTTC
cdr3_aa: CASSRPDRGNYGYTF

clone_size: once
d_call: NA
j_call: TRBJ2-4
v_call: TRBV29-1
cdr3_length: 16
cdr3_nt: TGCAGCGTCGTGGGGAGAGAGGACTGGGCCAAAAACATTCAGTACTTC
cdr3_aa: CSVVGREDWAKNIQYF

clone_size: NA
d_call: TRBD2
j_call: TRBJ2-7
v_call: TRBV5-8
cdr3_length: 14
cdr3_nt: TGTGCCAGCAGCTTGGGACTAGCGGGCCTTCTTCAGTACTTC
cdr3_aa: CASSLGLAGLLQYF

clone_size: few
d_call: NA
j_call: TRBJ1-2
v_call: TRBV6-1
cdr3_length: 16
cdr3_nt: TGTGCCAGCAGTGAAGCGTACAGGGTGACTAACTATGGCTACACCTTC
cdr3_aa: CASSEAYRVTNYGYTF

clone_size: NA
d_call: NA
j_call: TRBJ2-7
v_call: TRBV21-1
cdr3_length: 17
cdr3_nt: TGTGCCAGCAGCAAAGGTAATAGACAGGGACGTTCCTACGAGCAGTACTTC
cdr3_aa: CASSKGNRQGRSYEQYF

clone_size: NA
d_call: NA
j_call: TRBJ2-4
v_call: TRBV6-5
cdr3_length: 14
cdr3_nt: TGTGCCAGCAAGGTACAGGGTCAGAAAAACATTCAGTACTTC
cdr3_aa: CASKVQGQKNIQYF

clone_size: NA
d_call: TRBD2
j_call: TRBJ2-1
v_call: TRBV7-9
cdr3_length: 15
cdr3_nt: TGTGCCAGCAGCCCCCGACTAGCGGGTTATCAGGAGCAGTTCTTC
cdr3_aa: CASSPRLAGYQEQFF

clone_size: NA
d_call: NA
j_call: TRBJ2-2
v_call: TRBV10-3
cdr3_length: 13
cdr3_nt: TGTGCCATCAGAGAAGGAGTAACCGGGGAGCTGTTTTTT
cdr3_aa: CAIREGVTGELFF

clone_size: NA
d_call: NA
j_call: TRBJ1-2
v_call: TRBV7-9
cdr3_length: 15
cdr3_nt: TGTGCCAGCAGCTTAGCCGGGGGAGAGAGCTATGGCTACACCTTC
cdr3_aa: CASSLAGGESYGYTF

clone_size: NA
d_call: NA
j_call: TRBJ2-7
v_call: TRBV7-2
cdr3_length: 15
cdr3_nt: TGTGCCAGCAGCTTTCCCCGGGCCATCCCGGGGGAGCAGTACTTC
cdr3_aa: CASSFPRAIPGEQYF

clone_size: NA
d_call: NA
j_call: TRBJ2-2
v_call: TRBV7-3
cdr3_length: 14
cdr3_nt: TGTGCCAGCAGCTCCACTCGAAACACCGGGGAGCTGTTTTTT
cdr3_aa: CASSSTRNTGELFF

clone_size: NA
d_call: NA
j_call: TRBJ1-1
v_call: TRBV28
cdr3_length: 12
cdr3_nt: TGTGCCAGCAGTTTTAATGGGCCTCGTGCTTTCTTT
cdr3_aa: CASSFNGPRAFF

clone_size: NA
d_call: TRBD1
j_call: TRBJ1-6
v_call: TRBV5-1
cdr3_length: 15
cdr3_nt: TGCGCCAGCAGCCTGGAAGGGGACAGCAATTCACCCCTCCACTTT
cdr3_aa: CASSLEGDSNSPLHF

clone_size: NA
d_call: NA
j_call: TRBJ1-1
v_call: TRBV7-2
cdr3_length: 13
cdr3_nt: TGTGCCAGCAGCCAGGGAGGGTATCCTGAAGCTTTCTTT
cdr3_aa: CASSQGGYPEAFF

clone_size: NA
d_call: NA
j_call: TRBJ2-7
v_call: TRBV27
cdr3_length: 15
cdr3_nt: TGTGCCAGCAGTTTTTCCTGGGACATCTCCTACGAGCAGTACTTC
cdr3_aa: CASSFSWDISYEQYF

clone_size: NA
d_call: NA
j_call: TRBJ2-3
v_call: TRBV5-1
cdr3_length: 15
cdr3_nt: TGCGCCAGCAGCTTGGAAGGGGATTTTACAGATACGCAGTATTTT
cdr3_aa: CASSLEGDFTDTQYF

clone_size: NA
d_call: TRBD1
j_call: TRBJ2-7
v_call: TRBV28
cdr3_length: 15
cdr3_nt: TGTGCCAGCAGTCCCCCGGGACAGAGCTCCTACGAGCAGTACTTC
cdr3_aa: CASSPPGQSSYEQYF

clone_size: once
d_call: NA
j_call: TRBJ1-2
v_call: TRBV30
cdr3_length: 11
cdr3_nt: TGTGCCTGGAGTGGTTTTCGGGGCTACACCTTC
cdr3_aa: CAWSGFRGYTF

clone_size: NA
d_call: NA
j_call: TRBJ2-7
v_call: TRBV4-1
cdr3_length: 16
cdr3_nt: TGCGCCAGCAGCCAAGAACACAGGTGGGGCTCCTACGAGCAGTACTTC
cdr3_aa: CASSQEHRWGSYEQYF

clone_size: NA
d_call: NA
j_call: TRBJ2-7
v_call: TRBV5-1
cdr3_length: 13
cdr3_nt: TGCGCCAGCAGCTTACCCGGGGGTGGCGAGCAGTACTTC
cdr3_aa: CASSLPGGGEQYF

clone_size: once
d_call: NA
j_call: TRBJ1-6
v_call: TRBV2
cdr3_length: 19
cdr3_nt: TGTGCCAGCAGAGAGTACGGGGACAACAGGAGCTCCTATAATTCACCCCTCCACTTT
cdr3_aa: CASREYGDNRSSYNSPLHF

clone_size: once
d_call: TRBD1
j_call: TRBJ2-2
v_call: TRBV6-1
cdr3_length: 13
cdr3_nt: TGTGCCAGCGGGGGACAGAGGATTGGGGAGCTGTTTTTT
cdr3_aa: CASGGQRIGELFF

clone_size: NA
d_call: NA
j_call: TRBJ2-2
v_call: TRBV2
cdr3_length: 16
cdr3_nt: TGTGCCAGCAGTGTCTGGCCGGCGACTAGGACCGGGGAGCTGTTTTTT
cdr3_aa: CASSVWPATRTGELFF

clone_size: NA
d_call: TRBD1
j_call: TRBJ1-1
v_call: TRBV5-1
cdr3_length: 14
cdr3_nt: TGCGCCAGCAGCCCGGAACAGGGGGTAACTGAAGCTTTCTTT
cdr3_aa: CASSPEQGVTEAFF

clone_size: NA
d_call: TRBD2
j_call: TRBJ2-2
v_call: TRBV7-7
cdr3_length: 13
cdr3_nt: TGTGCTAGCAGATCAACTAGCGTCGGGGAGCTGTTTTTT
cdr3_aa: CASRSTSVGELFF

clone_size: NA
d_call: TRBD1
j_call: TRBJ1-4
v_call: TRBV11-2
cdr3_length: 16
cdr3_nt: TGTGCCAGCAGCTCCCCAGGGACAGGGATTAATGAAAAACTGTTTTTT
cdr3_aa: CASSSPGTGINEKLFF

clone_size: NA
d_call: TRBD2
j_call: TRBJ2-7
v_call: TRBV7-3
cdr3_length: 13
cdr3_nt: TGTGCCAGCAGCTTATGGGAGGGCTACGAGCAGTACTTC
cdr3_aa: CASSLWEGYEQYF

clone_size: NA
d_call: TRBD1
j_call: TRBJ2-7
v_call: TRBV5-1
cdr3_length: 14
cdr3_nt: TGCGCCAGCAACGCCGGGACAGGGAGCCACGAGCAGTACTTC
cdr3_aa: CASNAGTGSHEQYF

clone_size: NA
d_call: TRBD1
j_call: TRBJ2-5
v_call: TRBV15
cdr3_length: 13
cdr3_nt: TGTGCCACCAGGTTTCAGGGGGTTCAGACCCAGTACTTC
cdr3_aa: CATRFQGVQTQYF

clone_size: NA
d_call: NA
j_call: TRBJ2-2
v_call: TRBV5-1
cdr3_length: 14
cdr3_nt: TGCGCCAGCAGCTTGGGCGGGACCACCGGGGAGCTGTTTTTT
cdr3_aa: CASSLGGTTGELFF

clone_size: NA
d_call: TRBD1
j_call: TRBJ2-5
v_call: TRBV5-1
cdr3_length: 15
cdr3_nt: TGCGCCAGCAGATATGAGACAGGGGTATTGGAGACCCAGTACTTC
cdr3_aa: CASRYETGVLETQYF

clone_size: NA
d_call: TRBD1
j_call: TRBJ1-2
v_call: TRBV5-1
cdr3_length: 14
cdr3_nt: TGCGCCAGCAGCGCCCGACAGGGGCTGGATGGCTACACCTTC
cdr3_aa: CASSARQGLDGYTF

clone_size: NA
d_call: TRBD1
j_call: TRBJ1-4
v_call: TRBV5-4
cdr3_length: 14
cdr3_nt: TGTGCCAGCAGCTCCGGGACAGATTATGAAAAACTGTTTTTT
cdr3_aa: CASSSGTDYEKLFF

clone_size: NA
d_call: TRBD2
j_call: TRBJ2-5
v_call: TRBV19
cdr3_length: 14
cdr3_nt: TGTGCCAGTAGTCAACTCCGGGGGGGAGAGACCCAGTACTTC
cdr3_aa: CASSQLRGGETQYF

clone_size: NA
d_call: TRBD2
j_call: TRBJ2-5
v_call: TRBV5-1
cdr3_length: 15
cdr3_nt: TGCGCCAGCCAGATTACTAGCGGGGAAAGGGAGACCCAGTACTTC
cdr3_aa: CASQITSGERETQYF

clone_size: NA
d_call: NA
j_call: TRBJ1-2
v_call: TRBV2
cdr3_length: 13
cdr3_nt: TGTGCCAGCAAAACAGGGCGTAACTATGGCTACACCTTC
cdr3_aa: CASKTGRNYGYTF

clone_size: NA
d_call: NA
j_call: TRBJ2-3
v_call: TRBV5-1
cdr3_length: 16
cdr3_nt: TGCGCCAGCAGCTTGGAAAGGCGGGGAGGCACAGATACGCAGTATTTT
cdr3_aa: CASSLERRGGTDTQYF

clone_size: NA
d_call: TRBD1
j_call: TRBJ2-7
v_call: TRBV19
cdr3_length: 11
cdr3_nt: TGTGCCACGGGACAGCCCTACGAGCAGTACTTC
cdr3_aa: CATGQPYEQYF

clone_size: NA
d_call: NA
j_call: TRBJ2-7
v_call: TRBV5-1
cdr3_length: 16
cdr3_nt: TGCGCCAGCAGCTTGGGGGGAGGTGGAGGGACCTACGAGCAGTACTTC
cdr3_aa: CASSLGGGGGTYEQYF

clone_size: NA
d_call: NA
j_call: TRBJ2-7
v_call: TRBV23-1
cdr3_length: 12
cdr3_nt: TGCGCCAGCAAGACAAGCTCCTACGAGCAGTACTTC
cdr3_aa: CASKTSSYEQYF

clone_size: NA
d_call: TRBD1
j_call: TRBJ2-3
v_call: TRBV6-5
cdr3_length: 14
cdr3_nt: TGTGCCAGCAGTTACAGACAGGGCAGAGATACGCAGTATTTT
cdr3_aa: CASSYRQGRDTQYF

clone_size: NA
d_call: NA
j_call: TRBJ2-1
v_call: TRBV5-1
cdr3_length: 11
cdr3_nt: TGCGCCAGCAGGTCGACTGTTGAGCAGTTCTTC
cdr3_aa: CASRSTVEQFF

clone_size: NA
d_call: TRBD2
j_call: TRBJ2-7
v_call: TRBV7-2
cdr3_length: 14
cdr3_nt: TGTGCCAGCAGGGGTGGCGGGGGGAGCAACGAGCAGTACTTC
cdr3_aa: CASRGGGGSNEQYF

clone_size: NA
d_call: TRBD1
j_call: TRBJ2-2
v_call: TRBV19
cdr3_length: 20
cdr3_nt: TGTGCCAGTAGTATCAGCCCATCATCTTCCAGACGACAGGGGAACGGGGAGCTGTTTTTT
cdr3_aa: CASSISPSSSRRQGNGELFF

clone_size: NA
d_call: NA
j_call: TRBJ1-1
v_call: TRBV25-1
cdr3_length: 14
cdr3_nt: TGTGCCAGCAGGTGGGGGGGGGTGAACACTGAAGCTTTCTTT
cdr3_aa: CASRWGGVNTEAFF

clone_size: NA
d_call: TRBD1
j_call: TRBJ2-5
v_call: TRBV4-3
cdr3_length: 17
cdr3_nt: TGCGCCAGCAGCCACAACTCGGGACAGGGGCTCGGAGAGACCCAGTACTTC
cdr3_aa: CASSHNSGQGLGETQYF

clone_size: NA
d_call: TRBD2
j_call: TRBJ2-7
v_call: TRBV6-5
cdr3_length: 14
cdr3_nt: TGTGCCAGCAGTTACCCGGGAGGTCGCTACGAGCAGTACTTC
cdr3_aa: CASSYPGGRYEQYF

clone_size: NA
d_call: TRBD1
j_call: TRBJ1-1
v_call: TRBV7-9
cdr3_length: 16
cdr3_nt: TGTGCCAGCAGCTTCGGGACGGAACTCGGGACAGGTGAAGCTTTCTTT
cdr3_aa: CASSFGTELGTGEAFF

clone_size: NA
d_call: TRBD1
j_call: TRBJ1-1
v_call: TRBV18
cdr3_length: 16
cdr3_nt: TGTGCCAGCTCACGAACACCGGGACAGCCCAACACTGAAGCTTTCTTT
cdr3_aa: CASSRTPGQPNTEAFF

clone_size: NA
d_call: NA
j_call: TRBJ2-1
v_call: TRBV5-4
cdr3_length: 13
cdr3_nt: TGTGCCAGCAGCTTGGACGGGTTAGTCGAGCAGTTCTTC
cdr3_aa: CASSLDGLVEQFF